The source of this TCR beta chain is a study of blood T cell repertoires in COVID-19. Looking at the study overall: Whether acute or convalescent, the COVID-19 samples came from the United States, Italy and Spain. PBMCs, B-cell-depleted T cells, or T cells were the source of the cDNA or gDNA that made up the material.

V lost 7 bases and J lost 6, with 11 bases in between. The CDR3 consists of 12 residues. Germline values: CDR1 SGHVS, CDR2 FQNEAQ. In the original workflow: Reference gene primer amplification in the assay estimated nucleated cell counts. Clones were sequenced by immunoSEQ multiplex PCR, and TCRdb holds only the in-frame ones, with some missing. V and J calls plus clone size are reproduced from that table; the DNA served to infer D and trimming. The sample has around 65,000 clones; roughly three quarters are singletons. The V call is TRBV7-8, the J call TRBJ2-3; unclear D gene. The clonotype originates from a man older than 75 with acute or convalescent COVID-19. Sequenced material: peripheral blood. The DNA of the CDR3 is TGTGCCAGCACCCCCCTGTCGGATACGCAGTATTTT. It encodes CASTPLSDTQYF.